This T cell receptor gamma chain was sequenced in a study of gamma-delta T cells after stem cell transplantation. TCRdb ran CATT on the RT-PCR reads. Here the sample spans about 1,200 gamma-chain clones, 86% being singletons. Germline V gene sequence: CDR1 GITISATS, CDR2 ISYDGTV (reference sequence). The CDR3 spans 13 residues. This clone was seen once. An end of the junction differs from the germline gene, which may be a read error. The chain combines TRGV9 with TRGJP. TCRdb supplies no J gene; here it was assigned by aligning the nucleotide sequence to germline. The source of this sequence is a human donor. It is not recorded whose cells these are; they may come from a transplant donor. Sequenced material: gamma-delta T cells. The CDR3 bases are TGTGCCTTGTTGGAGTTGGGCAAAAAAATCAAGGTATTT. Residues: CALLELGKKIKVF.